This T cell receptor (beta chain) is drawn from a study of blood T cells in healthy people across ages. Across the whole study: Using template switching, researchers captured about one barcoded beta molecule for each two T cells.

A sample-barcoded 5' primer and a J-beta primer mix were used in a second PCR of roughly 6 to 12 cycles. Each cDNA was tagged by a template-switch adaptor containing 12 random nucleotides. Per-sample output comprised a minimum of 2.5 million paired-end reads containing CDR3. From the 5' RACE reads, TCRdb called clonotypes with MiXCR, one entry per CDR3 protein. The data contain approximately 1,000,000 distinct CDR3 sequences, around 45% of them singletons. The CDR3 is 14 residues long. Germline V gene lookup returns CDR1 MGHDK and CDR2 SYGVNS. Unmatched junction bases numbered 1, after V lost 2 bases and J lost 8 bases.

This clonotype was sampled from an older woman in good health. Sequencing was carried out using blood. V gene TRBV25-1 combines with J gene TRBJ2-1, with 12 bases fitting TRBD2. CDR3 DNA: TGTGCCAGCAGTGAACTAGCGGGAGGGCATGAGCAGTTCTTC. Translating gives CASSELAGGHEQFF.